This is a list of T cell receptor beta chains from one sample in a study of T cells after yellow fever vaccination. TCRdb used MiXCR to reprocess the 5' RACE reads, holding one entry per CDR3 protein. This table holds a few hundred thousand distinct CDR3 sequences, 7.5% to 9% found once. The source material was CD4+ T cells sorted from PBMCs, sampled 5 days after the yellow fever booster vaccination. All receptors derive from a young man who received the YFV17D yellow fever vaccine. Both conserved end residues are part of each CDR3. Each record gives: V gene, J gene, D gene, clone size, CDR3 protein, CDR3 DNA. The D gene is left open where the match is weak. Clone sizes are given selectively: once, few, many, or a class where the clone is expanded.

>TRBV4-3|TRBJ2-1|.|few
CASSQAPPSEAEQFF
TGCGCCAGCAGCCAAGCCCCCCCCAGCGAGGCTGAGCAGTTCTTC
>TRBV23-1|TRBJ1-2|TRBD1|.
CASEGQLPYVYGYTF
TGCGCCAGCGAGGGACAGTTACCTTACGTCTATGGCTACACCTTC
>TRBV28|TRBJ1-2|TRBD1|.
CASSPTGTGKRTF
TGTGCCAGCAGTCCGACCGGGACAGGGAAAAGAACCTTC
>TRBV11-1|TRBJ2-3|TRBD1|.
CASSLGDRGSDTQYF
TGTGCCAGCAGCTTGGGGGACAGGGGTTCAGATACGCAGTATTTT
>TRBV5-1|TRBJ1-3|TRBD1|.
CASSLTPTGTVNTIYF
TGCGCCAGCAGCTTGACGCCTACCGGGACAGTAAACACCATATATTTT
>TRBV11-2|TRBJ2-2|.|few
CASSLNRRELFF
TGTGCCAGCAGCTTAAACCGCCGGGAGCTGTTTTTT
>TRBV9|TRBJ2-7|TRBD1|few
CASSVGVDRGAYEQYF
TGTGCCAGCAGCGTAGGAGTCGACAGGGGAGCCTACGAGCAGTACTTC
>TRBV7-9|TRBJ2-3|TRBD2|.
CASSLSGGAHTQYF
TGTGCCAGCAGCTTATCCGGGGGGGCCCATACGCAGTATTTT
>TRBV28|TRBJ1-5|.|.
CASSLTGVSNQPQHF
TGTGCCAGCAGCTTAACGGGGGTGAGCAATCAGCCCCAGCATTTT
>TRBV7-9|TRBJ1-1|.|many
CASSLSPTYTEAFF
TGTGCCAGCAGCTTATCTCCAACTTACACTGAAGCTTTCTTT
>TRBV6-6|TRBJ1-5|.|few
CASNNDRPYSNQPQHF
TGTGCCAGCAACAATGACAGACCTTATAGCAATCAGCCCCAGCATTTT
>TRBV5-1|TRBJ1-4|.|many
CASGRDGPNEKLFF
TGCGCCAGCGGGAGGGACGGACCTAATGAAAAACTGTTTTTT
>TRBV5-1|TRBJ1-1|.|many
CASSTQGSNTEAFF
TGCGCCAGCAGCACACAGGGCTCGAACACTGAAGCTTTCTTT
>TRBV12-3/TRBV12-4|TRBJ1-3|.|.
CASSLGDHSGNTIYF
TGTGCCAGCAGTTTAGGGGATCACTCTGGAAACACCATATATTTT